This entry describes one T cell receptor (beta chain). The germline gene is not matched at one end of the junction; a read error may be the cause. Recruits, aged roughly 18 to 95 years, lived in 24 US areas. The CDR3 has 13 amino acids. Looked up from germline, CDR1 is SEHNR and CDR2 is FQNEAQ (reference sequence). The data were taken from a study of blood T cell repertoires in COVID-19. The overall study: Italy, Spain and the United States were the sources of the convalescent and acute COVID-19 samples. T cells, B-cell-depleted T cells, or PBMCs provided the cDNA or gDNA that served as material.

Methods used by the authors: Reference gene primer amplification in the assay estimated nucleated cell counts. Profiling relied on immunoSEQ multiplex PCR, and the TCRdb table lists in-frame clones only, not all of them. The V and J calls and clone size come from that table; D and trimming were worked out from the DNA. The sample lists around 400,000 clones, around 83% occurring once. V gene TRBV7-9 combines with J gene TRBJ1-2, with a possible D match to TRBD1 (5 bases). What was sequenced was PBMCs or T cells enriched from blood (not recorded which). The receptor comes from a woman aged 50 to 60 who had recovered from COVID-19. The CDR3 DNA follows: TGTGCCAGCAGCTTATCGGCTTCCGGGACTCCTAGCTTC. Translation: CASSLSASGTPSF.